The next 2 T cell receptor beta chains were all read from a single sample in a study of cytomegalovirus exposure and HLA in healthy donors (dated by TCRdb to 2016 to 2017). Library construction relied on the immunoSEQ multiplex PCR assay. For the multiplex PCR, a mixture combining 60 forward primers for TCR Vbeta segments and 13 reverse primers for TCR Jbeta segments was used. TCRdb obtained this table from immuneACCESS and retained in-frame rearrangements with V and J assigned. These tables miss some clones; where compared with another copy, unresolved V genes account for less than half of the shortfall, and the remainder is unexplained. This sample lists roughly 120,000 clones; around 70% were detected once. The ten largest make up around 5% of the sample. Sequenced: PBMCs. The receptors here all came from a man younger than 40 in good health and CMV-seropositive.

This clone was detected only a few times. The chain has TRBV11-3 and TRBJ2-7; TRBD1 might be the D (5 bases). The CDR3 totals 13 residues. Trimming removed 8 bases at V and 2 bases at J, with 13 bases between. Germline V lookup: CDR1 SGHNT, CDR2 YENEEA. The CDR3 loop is CASFRGGTYEQYF. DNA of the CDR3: TGTGCCAGCTTTAGGGGCGGTACCTACGAGCAGTACTTC.

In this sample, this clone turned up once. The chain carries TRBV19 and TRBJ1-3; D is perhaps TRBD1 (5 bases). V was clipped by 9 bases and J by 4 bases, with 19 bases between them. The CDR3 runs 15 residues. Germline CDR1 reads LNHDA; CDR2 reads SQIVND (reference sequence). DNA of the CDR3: TGTGCCAGCCGATTGGGGCCTCGGGGGGGAAACACCATATATTTT. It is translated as CASRLGPRGGNTIYF. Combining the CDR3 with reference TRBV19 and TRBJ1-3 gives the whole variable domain DGGITQSPKYLFRKEGQNVTLSCEQNLNHDAMYWYRQDPGQGLRLIYYSQIVNDFQKGDIAEGYSVSREKKESFPLTVTSAQKNPTAFYLCASRLGPRGGNTIYFGEGSWLTVV.